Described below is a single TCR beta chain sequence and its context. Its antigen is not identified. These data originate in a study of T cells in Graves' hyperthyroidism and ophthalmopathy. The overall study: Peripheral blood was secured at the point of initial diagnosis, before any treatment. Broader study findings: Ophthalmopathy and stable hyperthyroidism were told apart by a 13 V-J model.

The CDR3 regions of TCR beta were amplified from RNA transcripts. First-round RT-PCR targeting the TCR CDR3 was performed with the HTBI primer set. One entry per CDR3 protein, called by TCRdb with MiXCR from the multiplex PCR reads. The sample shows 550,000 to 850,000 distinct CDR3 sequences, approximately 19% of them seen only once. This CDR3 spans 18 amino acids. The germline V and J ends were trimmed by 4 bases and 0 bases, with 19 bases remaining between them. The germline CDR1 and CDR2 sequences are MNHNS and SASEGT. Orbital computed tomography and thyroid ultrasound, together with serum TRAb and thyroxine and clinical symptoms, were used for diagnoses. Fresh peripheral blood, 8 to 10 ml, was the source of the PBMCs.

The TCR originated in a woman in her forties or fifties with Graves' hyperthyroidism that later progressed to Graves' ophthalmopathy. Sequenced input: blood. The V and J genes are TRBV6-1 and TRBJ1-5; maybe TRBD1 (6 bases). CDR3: CASSAQPRGGYSNQPQHF. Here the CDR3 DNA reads TGTGCCAGCAGTGCCCAGCCCAGGGGCGGTTATAGCAATCAGCCCCAGCATTTT.